Listed below are T cell receptor beta chains from one sample, sequenced in a study of blood T cell repertoires in COVID-19. Using immunoSEQ multiplex PCR, the repertoire was profiled, and TCRdb retains in-frame clones only, with some absent. The data hold some 67,000 clones, with 60% to 80% observed a single time. Sequencing was carried out using peripheral blood. All receptors derive from a woman aged 55-69 years with acute or convalescent COVID-19. Each CDR3 is given with its conserved first and last residue. The D gene is left open where the match is weak. Only part of the rows carry a size: once, few, many, or a class if the clone is expanded.

V gene	CDR3 length	J gene	D gene	clone size	CDR3 protein	CDR3 DNA
TRBV6-2/TRBV6-3	12	TRBJ1-1	-	once	CASSYVGARAFF	TGTGCCAGCAGTTACGTGGGGGCGAGGGCTTTCTTT
TRBV4-1	14	TRBJ2-3	-	few	CASSQGLTVDTQYF	TGCGCCAGCAGCCAAGGACTGACAGTAGATACGCAGTATTTT
TRBV19	12	TRBJ1-1	-	-	CASSIGLTEAFF	TGTGCCAGTAGTATAGGGCTCACTGAAGCTTTCTTT
TRBV19	16	TRBJ2-7	TRBD1	-	CASSDGTGGGSYEQYF	TGTGCCAGTAGTGACGGGACAGGGGGCGGCTCCTACGAGCAGTACTTC
TRBV28	15	TRBJ2-7	TRBD1	-	CASSPVGQAAYEQYF	TGTGCCAGCAGTCCCGTGGGACAGGCCGCCTACGAGCAGTACTTC
TRBV18	13	TRBJ1-1	-	-	CASSPPTRQIAFF	TGTGCCAGCTCACCACCCACGAGGCAGATAGCTTTCTTT
TRBV28	14	TRBJ1-2	-	-	CASSPPAGRYGYTF	TGTGCCAGCAGTCCTCCGGCAGGGCGTTATGGCTACACCTTC
TRBV7-2	13	TRBJ2-7	-	once	CASGGTLTYEQYF	TGTGCCAGCGGTGGGACACTCACCTACGAGCAGTACTTC
TRBV5-1	14	TRBJ2-1	-	-	CASSLRGSGNEQFF	TGCGCCAGCAGCTTAAGGGGCTCCGGGAATGAGCAGTTCTTC
TRBV19	14	TRBJ1-1	-	few	CASSISSKREEAFF	TGTGCCAGTAGTATAAGCTCTAAAAGGGAGGAAGCTTTCTTT
TRBV7-7	13	TRBJ1-1	TRBD1	-	CASSLDRGTEAFF	TGTGCTAGCAGCTTAGACAGGGGGACTGAAGCTTTCTTT
TRBV5-4	17	TRBJ2-2	-	-	CASRSPPTGLNTGELFF	TGTGCCAGCAGATCGCCCCCGACAGGATTAAACACCGGGGAGCTGTTTTTT
TRBV6-5	14	TRBJ2-7	-	many	CASKDPGSSYEQYF	TGTGCCAGCAAAGACCCGGGTAGCTCCTACGAGCAGTACTTC
TRBV6-5	14	TRBJ2-7	-	-	CASTPGSGGFEQYF	TGTGCCAGCACCCCGGGTAGTGGAGGTTTCGAGCAGTACTTC
TRBV7-8	18	TRBJ2-2	-	-	CASSRKPHTGSNTGELFF	TGTGCCAGCAGCCGAAAGCCCCATACAGGTTCGAACACCGGGGAGCTGTTTTTT
TRBV2	13	TRBJ1-1	-	-	CASPGQLNTEAFF	TGTGCCAGCCCCGGACAGTTGAACACTGAAGCTTTCTTT
TRBV5-1	13	TRBJ2-7	-	-	CASSEDSSYEQYF	TGCGCCAGCAGCGAGGACAGTTCCTACGAGCAGTACTTC
TRBV10-3	16	TRBJ2-5	TRBD1	-	CAISEDPGQKRETQYF	TGTGCCATCAGTGAAGATCCGGGACAGAAACGGGAGACCCAGTACTTC
TRBV4-2	16	TRBJ2-3	-	-	CASSQVSAGRSDTQYF	TGTGCCAGCAGCCAAGTTAGCGCGGGGAGGTCAGATACGCAGTATTTT
TRBV11-2	14	TRBJ1-2	TRBD1	-	CASSWIRQGAGYTF	TGTGCCAGCAGCTGGATTAGACAGGGGGCTGGCTACACCTTC
TRBV5-1	16	TRBJ2-3	TRBD2	-	CASSSGLAGLTDTQYF	TGCGCCAGCAGCTCCGGACTAGCGGGGTTGACAGATACGCAGTATTTT
TRBV18	14	TRBJ2-7	-	-	CASSRLTGAYEQYF	TGTGCCAGCTCACGCCTAACCGGAGCCTACGAGCAGTACTTC
TRBV29-1	13	TRBJ1-2	TRBD1	-	CSVEGQGVGGYTF	TGCAGCGTTGAGGGACAGGGGGTGGGTGGCTACACCTTC
TRBV7-9	16	TRBJ2-3	TRBD2	-	CASSFWAGGRTDTQYF	TGTGCCAGCAGCTTTTGGGCGGGGGGTAGGACAGATACGCAGTATTTT
TRBV4-1	13	TRBJ2-7	-	-	CASSPSGEREYSF	TGCGCCAGCAGCCCCTCCGGTGAAAGGGAGTACTCCTTC
TRBV27	12	TRBJ2-1	TRBD1	-	CASSSDRWGQFF	TGTGCCAGCAGTTCGGACAGGTGGGGGCAGTTCTTC
TRBV28	14	TRBJ1-4	TRBD1	-	CASSSPGQEVKLFF	TGTGCCAGCAGTAGTCCGGGACAGGAGGTAAAACTGTTTTTT
TRBV7-9	10	TRBJ1-1	-	-	CASSHTEAFF	TGTGCCAGCAGTCATACTGAAGCTTTCTTT
TRBV6-2/TRBV6-3	15	TRBJ1-5	TRBD1	-	CASSPGQGGYEPQHF	TGTGCCAGCAGCCCGGGACAGGGGGGATACGAGCCCCAGCATTTT
TRBV28	21	TRBJ2-1	TRBD1	few	CASSSAASPTRTGGSYNEQFF	TGTGCCAGCAGTTCCGCCGCGTCCCCCACGCGAACAGGGGGCTCCTACAATGAGCAGTTCTTC
TRBV7-9	13	TRBJ1-2	-	-	CASSLARGYGYTF	TGTGCCAGCAGCTTAGCTAGGGGCTATGGCTACACCTTC
TRBV25-1	13	TRBJ1-4	-	-	CASSSGAREKLFF	TGTGCCAGCAGTAGCGGGGCTCGGGAAAAACTGTTTTTT
TRBV5-6	13	TRBJ2-7	-	-	CASSPERLDEQYF	TGTGCCAGCAGCCCTGAGAGGCTCGACGAGCAGTACTTC
TRBV29-1	12	TRBJ1-2	TRBD1	-	CSVRDSNYGYTF	TGCAGCGTTCGGGACAGTAACTATGGCTACACCTTC
TRBV7-9	13	TRBJ1-2	TRBD1	-	CASSVTGSDGYTF	TGTGCCAGCAGCGTGACAGGGTCGGATGGCTACACCTTC
TRBV29-1	15	TRBJ1-1	TRBD1	-	CSVEDYKQGAIEAFF	TGCAGCGTTGAAGATTACAAGCAGGGGGCAATTGAAGCTTTCTTT
TRBV29-1	11	TRBJ2-3	-	-	CSQVGADTQYF	TGCAGCCAGGTCGGGGCAGATACGCAGTATTTT
TRBV7-6	12	TRBJ2-5	-	-	CASSPLSETQYF	TGTGCCAGCAGCCCCCTTTCCGAGACCCAGTACTTC
TRBV27	14	TRBJ1-5	-	large	CASREEYSNQPQHF	TGTGCCAGCAGAGAGGAATATAGCAATCAGCCCCAGCATTTT
TRBV7-6	14	TRBJ1-1	-	-	CASSLGDSNTEAFF	TGTGCCAGCAGCTTAGGAGACAGCAACACTGAAGCTTTCTTT
TRBV18	15	TRBJ1-2	-	-	CASSKNRDNDYGYTF	TGTGCCAGCTCAAAGAACCGCGACAATGACTATGGCTACACCTTC
TRBV3-1/TRBV3-2	17	TRBJ1-6	TRBD1	-	CASSQDRGTGVDSPLHF	TGTGCCAGCAGCCAAGATCGGGGGACAGGGGTTGATTCACCCCTCCACTTT
TRBV5-8	16	TRBJ2-1	TRBD2	-	CASSLARTSGGDEQFF	TGTGCCAGCAGCTTGGCCCGGACTAGCGGGGGCGATGAGCAGTTCTTC
TRBV23-1	13	TRBJ1-2	TRBD1	-	CASSPRTGGGYTF	TGCGCCAGCAGTCCCCGGACAGGGGGTGGCTACACCTTC
TRBV2	13	TRBJ2-3	TRBD1	-	CASRTGGTDTQYF	TGTGCCAGCCGGACAGGGGGCACAGATACGCAGTATTTT
TRBV19	13	TRBJ1-2	-	-	CASREYLANGYTF	TGTGCCAGTAGGGAGTATCTGGCCAATGGCTACACCTTC
TRBV10-3	12	TRBJ1-6	-	-	CAIWSGNSPLHF	TGTGCCATATGGTCAGGAAATTCACCCCTCCACTTT
TRBV5-1	13	TRBJ2-7	-	-	CASSGAYSYEQYF	TGCGCCAGCAGCGGGGCGTACTCCTACGAGCAGTACTTC
TRBV5-8	14	TRBJ2-5	TRBD1	-	CASSPRDRSGTQYF	TGTGCCAGCAGCCCTCGGGACAGGAGCGGGACCCAGTACTTC
TRBV5-1	17	TRBJ2-5	TRBD2	-	CASSGQIAGASRETQYF	TGCGCCAGCAGCGGGCAGATAGCGGGGGCTTCTCGGGAGACCCAGTACTTC
TRBV29-1	13	TRBJ1-2	TRBD1	few	CSVEDQGVGGYTF	TGCAGCGTTGAAGATCAGGGGGTAGGTGGCTACACCTTC
TRBV3-1/TRBV3-2	12	TRBJ2-7	-	-	CASSQLRQIQYF	TGTGCCAGCAGCCAACTGAGACAGATACAGTACTTC
TRBV18	15	TRBJ2-7	-	-	CASSPNQGMLVEQYF	TGTGCCAGCTCACCAAATCAGGGGATGTTGGTCGAGCAGTACTTC